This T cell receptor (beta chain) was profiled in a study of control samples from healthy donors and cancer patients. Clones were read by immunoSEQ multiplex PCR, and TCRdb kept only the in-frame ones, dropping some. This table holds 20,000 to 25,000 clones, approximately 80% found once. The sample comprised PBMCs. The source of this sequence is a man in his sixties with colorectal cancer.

The DNA for the CDR3 is TGTGCCAGCAGTGAAGCCAGCTTAGCTAACTATGGCTACACCTTC. Amino acids: CASSEASLANYGYTF. V is TRBV2 and J is TRBJ1-2; D call uncertain. This CDR3 contains 15 residues. CDR1 SNHLY and CDR2 FYNNEI come from the germline V gene. V shed 0 bases and J shed 0 bases, with 8 bases lying between them.